These T cell receptor beta chains were read from a single sample in a study of blood T cell repertoires in COVID-19. Profiling relied on immunoSEQ multiplex PCR, and the TCRdb table lists in-frame clones only, not all of them. Here the sample spans about 200,000 clones, approximately 87% being singletons. Sequencing was carried out using peripheral blood. Every receptor here comes from a man in his sixties who had recovered from COVID-19. CDR3s include the opening cysteine and the closing phenylalanine or tryptophan. The order of the fields is CDR3 protein, CDR3 DNA, V gene, D gene, J gene, clone size. The D gene is left open where the match is weak. Size is omitted from some rows. Given values are once, few, many or a class for expanded clones.

CDR3: CASSPRGSLAGGYNEQFF
DNA: TGTGCCAGCAGCCCGAGAGGATCACTAGCGGGGGGCTACAATGAGCAGTTCTTC
V: TRBV7-2
D: TRBD2
J: TRBJ2-1
size: few

CDR3: CASSRQGSYNEQFF
DNA: TGCGCCAGCAGCCGACAGGGATCCTACAATGAGCAGTTCTTC
V: TRBV5-1
D: TRBD1
J: TRBJ2-1
size: .

CDR3: CATLTGGYTF
DNA: TGTGCCACCCTTACCGGTGGCTACACCTTC
V: TRBV2
D: .
J: TRBJ1-2
size: .

CDR3: CASSPTPGLHGYTF
DNA: TGTGCCAGCAGTCCGACACCGGGACTGCATGGCTACACCTTC
V: TRBV6-5
D: .
J: TRBJ1-2
size: .

CDR3: CALRSGQGETQYF
DNA: TGTGCCCTAAGATCGGGACAGGGAGAGACCCAGTACTTC
V: TRBV6-5
D: TRBD1
J: TRBJ2-5
size: .

CDR3: CAWSVGTDYEQYF
DNA: TGTGCCTGGAGTGTAGGGACAGACTACGAGCAGTACTTC
V: TRBV30
D: TRBD1
J: TRBJ2-7
size: once

CDR3: CASSLVPGDDTQYF
DNA: TGTGCCAGCAGCTTAGTCCCGGGAGACGATACGCAGTATTTT
V: TRBV7-9
D: .
J: TRBJ2-3
size: .

CDR3: CASSGFGQGAEETQYF
DNA: TGTGCCAGCAGTGGCTTCGGACAGGGGGCTGAAGAGACCCAGTACTTC
V: TRBV6-1
D: TRBD1
J: TRBJ2-5
size: .

CDR3: CASRFRASSSTDTQYF
DNA: TGTGCAAGTCGCTTTCGGGCTAGCAGCTCCACAGATACGCAGTATTTT
V: TRBV12-2
D: .
J: TRBJ2-3
size: .

CDR3: CASNPDRGFFTQPQHF
DNA: TGTGCCAGCAATCCCGACAGGGGCTTTTTTACTCAGCCCCAGCATTTT
V: TRBV28
D: TRBD1
J: TRBJ1-5
size: .

CDR3: CASSISPQWTGRFTEAFF
DNA: TGTGCCAGTAGTATATCCCCGCAATGGACAGGGCGTTTCACTGAAGCTTTCTTT
V: TRBV19
D: TRBD1
J: TRBJ1-1
size: .

CDR3: CASSSTGITTGELFF
DNA: TGTGCCAGCAGCTCCACCGGGATTACGACCGGGGAGCTGTTTTTT
V: TRBV11-3
D: .
J: TRBJ2-2
size: .

CDR3: CASADRGPGNTIYF
DNA: TGTGCCAGTGCGGACAGGGGGCCCGGAAACACCATATATTTT
V: TRBV19
D: TRBD1
J: TRBJ1-3
size: .

CDR3: CASSPGTAGYGYTF
DNA: TGCGCCAGCAGCCCCGGGACAGCTGGCTATGGCTACACCTTC
V: TRBV5-1
D: TRBD1
J: TRBJ1-2
size: .

CDR3: CSVATSPYEQYF
DNA: TGCAGCGTTGCGACTAGCCCCTACGAGCAGTACTTC
V: TRBV29-1
D: TRBD2
J: TRBJ2-7
size: .

CDR3: CASSEGTSRTDTQYF
DNA: TGTGCCAGCAGTGAAGGGACTAGCAGAACAGATACGCAGTATTTT
V: TRBV6-4
D: TRBD2
J: TRBJ2-3
size: .

CDR3: CASRQVSSDGYTF
DNA: TGTGCCAGCAGGCAGGTGAGCTCAGATGGCTACACCTTC
V: TRBV6-5
D: .
J: TRBJ1-2
size: .

CDR3: CASTPVPSGFGYTF
DNA: TGTGCCAGTACCCCAGTGCCCTCGGGGTTTGGCTACACCTTC
V: TRBV19
D: .
J: TRBJ1-2
size: .

CDR3: CAISRDRVPIEQYF
DNA: TGTGCCATCAGCCGGGACAGGGTCCCCATCGAGCAGTACTTC
V: TRBV10-3
D: TRBD1
J: TRBJ2-7
size: .

CDR3: CASSIRGEMNTEAFF
DNA: TGTGCCAGTAGTATCAGGGGCGAAATGAACACTGAAGCTTTCTTT
V: TRBV19
D: .
J: TRBJ1-1
size: .

CDR3: CATSDPTGSETQYF
DNA: TGTGCCACCAGTGATCCGACAGGGTCCGAGACCCAGTACTTC
V: TRBV24-1
D: TRBD1
J: TRBJ2-5
size: once

CDR3: CASIDTTDTQYF
DNA: TGTGCCAGCATAGACACAACAGATACGCAGTATTTT
V: TRBV21-1
D: .
J: TRBJ2-3
size: .

CDR3: CASSESPFRQGANYGYTF
DNA: TGTGCCAGCAGTGAGTCCCCCTTTCGACAGGGGGCAAACTATGGCTACACCTTC
V: TRBV2
D: TRBD1
J: TRBJ1-2
size: few

CDR3: CASSLARLAGLGTQYF
DNA: TGTGCCAGCAGCTTAGCGAGACTAGCGGGGTTAGGTACGCAGTATTTT
V: TRBV7-8
D: TRBD2
J: TRBJ2-3
size: once

CDR3: CASTLRTGGTYEQYF
DNA: TGTGCCAGTACCCTTAGGACAGGGGGCACCTACGAGCAGTACTTC
V: TRBV19
D: TRBD1
J: TRBJ2-7
size: .

CDR3: CASSRPGSGSYEQFF
DNA: TGTGCCAGCAGTCGCCCCGGGAGCGGGAGTTATGAGCAGTTCTTC
V: TRBV28
D: TRBD2
J: TRBJ2-1
size: .

CDR3: CAWSSKGLAGGDQFF
DNA: TGTGCCTGGAGTAGTAAGGGACTAGCGGGAGGAGATCAGTTCTTC
V: TRBV30
D: TRBD2
J: TRBJ2-1
size: many

CDR3: CASSGTGILYEQYF
DNA: TGTGCCAGCAGTGGGACAGGGATCCTATACGAGCAGTACTTC
V: TRBV2
D: TRBD1
J: TRBJ2-7
size: .

CDR3: CASSSGHSTYEQYF
DNA: TGTGCCAGCAGCTCGGGACACTCAACCTACGAGCAGTACTTC
V: TRBV6-2/TRBV6-3
D: .
J: TRBJ2-7
size: few

CDR3: CASSPDGQEYPYGYTF
DNA: TGTGCCAGCTCACCGGATGGACAGGAGTACCCCTATGGCTACACCTTC
V: TRBV18
D: TRBD1
J: TRBJ1-2
size: .